Listed here are 28 T cell receptor beta chains from one sample, sequenced in a study of T cells in localized non-small cell lung cancer (dated by TCRdb to 2018 to 2020). The library was prepared using the immunoSEQ multiplex PCR assay. Drawn from immuneACCESS, this table holds only the in-frame rearrangements with V and J called that TCRdb kept. Clones are partly lost; checked studies trace under half to an unresolved V gene and leave the rest unexplained. Across this sample there are 18,000 or so clones, with around 83% seen only once. The ten largest account for roughly 25% of the sample. This sample comprised peripheral blood, obtained before any cancer treatment. The receptors stem from a female donor of 60 years or more with stage I lung adenocarcinoma.

The chain joins TRBV6-6 to TRBJ2-1, with TRBD1 identical over 9 bases. This CDR3 contains 15 residues. V was pared by 5 bases and J by 5 bases, with 7 bases of the junction left unmatched. Germline V gene data show CDR1 as MNHNY and CDR2 as SVGAGI (reference sequence). CDR3 loop: CASSAGTGTHNEQFF. CDR3 DNA sequence: TGTGCCAGCAGTGCCGGGACAGGGACCCACAATGAGCAGTTCTTC.

The chain links TRBV5-1 to TRBJ2-7; D unresolved. Trimming removed 0 bases from V and 2 bases from J, with 3 bases in between. The length of the CDR3 is 12 residues. Germline V lookup: CDR1 SGHRS, CDR2 YFSETQ. CDR3 sequence (DNA): TGCGCCAGCAGCTTGGGGGCCTACGAGCAGTACTTC. The encoded protein is CASSLGAYEQYF.

The gene calls are TRBV6-1 and TRBJ2-7; D is uncertain. V lost 6 bases, J lost 2 bases, and 14 bases lay in between. Germline CDR1 reads MNHNS; CDR2 reads SASEGT. The length of the CDR3 is 14 residues. The CDR3 sequence: CASREIERTYEQYF. The CDR3 bases are TGTGCCAGCAGGGAGATAGAGAGAACCTACGAGCAGTACTTC.

The rearrangement joins TRBV7-9 to TRBJ2-3; 8 positions match TRBD1. Per germline, CDR1 SEHNR and CDR2 FQNEAQ (reference sequence). The CDR3 length is 16 residues. V was pared by 4 bases and J by 4 bases, with 10 bases of the junction left unmatched. CDR3 DNA: TGTGCCAGCAGCTCTCAGGGGGCAGGGGTCGCAGATACGCAGTATTTT. Protein product: CASSSQGAGVADTQYF. The full variable domain, in which reference TRBV7-9 and TRBJ2-3 provide the parts outside the CDR3, is DTGVSQNPRHKITKRGQNVTFRCDPISEHNRLYWYRQTLGQGPEFLTYFQNEAQLEKSRLLSDRFSAERPKGSFSTLEIQRTEQGDSAMYLCASSSQGAGVADTQYFGPGTRLTVL.

V usage is TRBV19 and J usage is TRBJ1-3, with no clear D. This CDR3 comprises 15 residues. Deletions cut 2 bases from V and 7 bases from J, with 15 bases between. Germline CDR1 and CDR2: LNHDA and SQIVND (reference sequence). CDR3 sequence reads: CASSITGSPGNTIYF. The CDR3 nucleotides read TGTGCCAGTAGTATAACGGGCAGCCCCGGGAACACCATATATTTT.

The rearrangement joins TRBV18 to TRBJ2-5; maybe TRBD1 (6 bases). In germline, CDR1 is KGHSH, CDR2 LQKENI. The CDR3 is 15 residues long. V dropped 4 bases and J dropped 3 bases, with 15 bases sitting between them. CDR3 loop: CASSLNSGAEETQYF. The CDR3 DNA reads TGTGCCAGCTCACTCAATTCAGGGGCGGAAGAGACCCAGTACTTC.

This clone was detected once. The genes are TRBV4-2 and TRBJ1-4; TRBD1 agrees at 9 bases. This CDR3 is built from 15 residues. With V trimmed by 4 bases and J by 7 bases, 7 bases remained unmatched. Germline-derived CDR1 and CDR2 are LGHNA and YNFKEQ. The CDR3 DNA sequence: TGTGCCAGCAGCCGAGCCGGGACAGGGAGTGAAAAACTGTTTTTT. Translation: CASSRAGTGSEKLFF.

J is TRBJ1-6 and V is TRBV6-4; 10 bases are a match to TRBD1. Losses at the gene ends were 8 bases for V and 5 bases for J; bases not matched to a gene: 6. This CDR3 is 15 amino acids long. Per the germline V gene, CDR1 is MRHNA and CDR2 is SNTAGT. The chain's CDR3 is CASARQGADNSPLHF. The CDR3 bases are TGTGCCAGCGCACGACAGGGGGCGGATAATTCACCCCTCCACTTT.

V usage is TRBV10-3 and J usage is TRBJ1-4, with D possibly being TRBD1 (5 bases). Trimming took off 2 bases at V and 8 bases at J, with 12 bases between the two ends. The CDR3 is made up of 14 amino acids. Germline V CDR1 and CDR2: ENHRY, SYGVKD. CDR3 amino acids: CAISEHRGGEKLFF. CDR3 nucleotide sequence: TGTGCCATCAGTGAGCATCGGGGCGGCGAAAAACTGTTTTTT.

With regard to this clone: One end of the junction varies from germline; a read error may be responsible. This sequence joins TRBV5-5 and TRBJ1-5; 7 positions match TRBD1. Germline assignment: CDR1 SGHKS and CDR2 YYEKEE (reference sequence). The CDR3 totals 16 residues. The CDR3 nucleotides are TGTGCCAGCAGCTTGATCCCAGGGGGTAGCAGTCAGCCCCAGCATTTT. Residues: CASSLIPGGSSQPQHF. The whole variable domain, remainder taken from reference TRBV5-5 and TRBJ1-5, is DAGVTQSPTHLIKTRGQQVTLRCSPISGHKSVSWYQQVLGQGPQFIFQYYEKEERGRGNFPDRFSARQFPNYSSELNVNALLLGDSALYLCASSLIPGGSSQPQHFGDGTRLSIL.

This clone showed up just once. The CDR3 DNA follows: TGCGCCAGCAGCTTGCAAGTGCTTGAAAAGGGGGGCACTAATGAAAAACTGTTTTTT. It encodes CASSLQVLEKGGTNEKLFF. The rearrangement uses TRBV5-1 and TRBJ1-4, with a tentative D call TRBD1 (6 bases). CDR3 length: 19 residues. The germline V gene has CDR1 SGHRS and CDR2 YFSETQ. Trimming cost V 1 base and J 2 bases, with 21 bases left between them. Variable domain in full (rest from reference TRBV5-1 and TRBJ1-4): KAGVTQTPRYLIKTRGQQVTLSCSPISGHRSVSWYQQTPGQGLQFLFEYFSETQRNKGNFPGRFSGRQFSNSRSEMNVSTLELGDSALYLCASSLQVLEKGGTNEKLFFGSGTQLSVL.

The rearrangement joins TRBV6-5 to TRBJ2-7, with 7 nucleotides matching TRBD1. The CDR3 runs to 15 residues. Germline V lookup: CDR1 MNHEY, CDR2 SVGAGI. Losses at the gene ends were 4 bases for V and 0 bases for J; bases not matched to a gene: 6. CDR3 DNA sequence: TGTGCCAGCAGTTTCCGACAGGGCCTCTCCTACGAGCAGTACTTC. Translating gives CASSFRQGLSYEQYF.

The chain recombines TRBV18 with TRBJ1-4; the D is unclear. Germline loops: CDR1 KGHSH, CDR2 LQKENI. The V end lost 3 bases, the J end lost 0 bases, and 11 bases lay between the germline ends. The CDR3 consists of 16 residues. CDR3 amino acids: CASSPRFVATNEKLFF. The CDR3 region has the DNA TGTGCCAGCTCACCTCGCTTTGTTGCAACTAATGAAAAACTGTTTTTT.

The rearrangement joins TRBV19 to TRBJ1-5, with D maybe TRBD1 (5 bases). The CDR3 extends over 15 amino acids. Trimming removed 5 bases from V and 7 bases from J, with 18 bases in between. Germline loops: CDR1 LNHDA, CDR2 SQIVND (reference sequence). The CDR3 is CASSPPGGEAQPQHF. The CDR3 coding sequence is TGTGCCAGTAGTCCCCCCGGAGGGGAGGCGCAGCCCCAGCATTTT. The whole variable domain, filled in from reference TRBV19 and TRBJ1-5, reads DGGITQSPKYLFRKEGQNVTLSCEQNLNHDAMYWYRQDPGQGLRLIYYSQIVNDFQKGDIAEGYSVSREKKESFPLTVTSAQKNPTAFYLCASSPPGGEAQPQHFGDGTRLSIL.

The V gene is TRBV19, the J gene TRBJ2-3, with 12 bases that match TRBD2. The J segment lost 5 bases and the V segment lost 7 bases, leaving 10 bases of the junction unmatched. CDR3 size: 16 residues. CDR1 is LNHDA and CDR2 is SQIVND in the germline V gene (reference sequence). For the CDR3, the DNA is TGTGCCAGTAATACCCTAGCGGGGGGGCGTAAAGATACGCAGTATTTT. It codes for CASNTLAGGRKDTQYF.

V and J are TRBV10-3 and TRBJ2-3, with 10 positions matching TRBD1. Germline loops: CDR1 ENHRY, CDR2 SYGVKD. The V gene end was trimmed by 6 bases and the J gene end by 5 bases; junction bases not matched to a gene: 2. The CDR3 is made up of 13 amino acids. For the CDR3, the DNA is TGTGCCATCAGCGGACAGGGGGAAGATACGCAGTATTTT. Its protein product is CAISGQGEDTQYF.

The chain carries TRBV7-8 and TRBJ2-3, with D hard to call. The CDR3 spans 12 residues. The V gene lost 0 bases and the J gene lost 5 bases, with 3 bases spanning the gap. Germline values: CDR1 SGHVS, CDR2 FQNEAQ. The CDR3 here is CASSLARDTQYF. For the CDR3, the DNA is TGTGCCAGCAGCTTAGCGCGAGATACGCAGTATTTT. Based on the CDR3 plus reference TRBV7-8 and TRBJ2-3, the full variable domain is GAGVSQSPRYKVAKRGQDVALRCDPISGHVSLFWYQQALGQGPEFLTYFQNEAQLDKSGLPSDRFFAERPEGSVSTLKIQRTQQEDSAVYLCASSLARDTQYFGPGTRLTVL.

The chain combines TRBV27 with TRBJ1-1, with TRBD1 matching over 11 bases. The CDR3 covers 15 residues. Germline-derived CDR1 and CDR2 are MNHEY and SMNVEV (reference sequence). After removal of 2 bases from V and 3 bases from J, the junction contained 2 bases not matched to a gene. The CDR3 sequence is CASSLRDRGDTEAFF. CDR3 sequence (DNA): TGTGCCAGCAGTTTAAGGGACAGGGGGGACACTGAAGCTTTCTTT.

J is TRBJ1-5 and V is TRBV6-6, with D unresolved. Germline V CDR1 and CDR2: MNHNY, SVGAGI (reference sequence). This CDR3 contains 13 residues. Trimming stripped 0 bases from V and 4 bases from J, with 4 bases between. CDR3 sequence: CASSYSANQPQHF. The CDR3 nucleotides are TGTGCCAGCAGTTACTCGGCGAATCAGCCCCAGCATTTT.

This clone occurred a few times. J is TRBJ1-2 and V is TRBV18, with D maybe TRBD1 (5 bases). V was pared by 0 bases and J by 7 bases, with 12 bases between. The CDR3 totals 14 residues. Germline V gene lookup returns CDR1 KGHSH and CDR2 LQKENI. The CDR3 DNA sequence: TGTGCCAGCTCACCACCGGGCAGGGCCGGTGGCTACACCTTC. Amino acid sequence: CASSPPGRAGGYTF.

V is TRBV6-5 and J is TRBJ1-1; D unresolved. The CDR3 contains 13 residues. V lost 11 bases and J 2 bases, leaving 15 bases between the germline ends. Germline loops: CDR1 MNHEY, CDR2 SVGAGI. The CDR3 loop is CAASRRINTEAFF. Written as DNA, the CDR3 is TGTGCCGCGAGCCGACGGATAAACACTGAAGCTTTCTTT.

The chain employs TRBV30 and TRBJ2-3, with D perhaps TRBD1 or TRBD2 (5 bases each). This CDR3 is built from 14 residues. Trimming took off 0 bases at V and 1 base at J, with 8 bases between the two ends. Per the germline V gene, CDR1 is GTSNPN and CDR2 is SVGIG (reference sequence). The DNA for the CDR3 is TGTGCCTGGAGTGTAATGGGGGGCACAGATACGCAGTATTTT. Amino acids: CAWSVMGGTDTQYF.

J is TRBJ2-3 and V is TRBV4-2; 8 nucleotides match TRBD2. The CDR3 covers 15 residues. V trimming: 1 base; J trimming: 6 bases; junction bases outside the gene matches: 6. Germline loops: CDR1 LGHNA, CDR2 YNFKEQ. The CDR3 coding sequence is TGTGCCAGCAGCCAAGGGCTCGGGGGGGACGATACGCAGTATTTT. The encoded protein is CASSQGLGGDDTQYF.

The chain couples TRBV4-2 to TRBJ1-1; D ambiguous. This CDR3 is built from 14 residues. Germline assignment: CDR1 LGHNA and CDR2 YNFKEQ. Deletions cut 3 bases from V and 5 bases from J, with 13 bases between. The DNA for the CDR3 is TGTGCCAGCAGCCAGTGGGATCGGGCGACTGAAGCTTTCTTT. Its protein is CASSQWDRATEAFF.

The chain is built from TRBV6-5 and TRBJ1-2, with a tentative D call TRBD1 (6 bases). CDR1 is MNHEY, CDR2 SVGAGI, per germline. Trimming removed 6 bases from V and 8 bases from J, with 22 bases in between. The CDR3 contains 15 residues. This chain's CDR3 is CASSLLTGGIWGYTF. For the CDR3, the DNA is TGTGCCAGCAGCCTTCTGACAGGAGGGATATGGGGCTACACCTTC.

The chain recombines TRBV30 with TRBJ1-3, with D perhaps TRBD1 (6 bases). Deletions cut 3 bases from V and 0 bases from J, with 12 bases between. This CDR3 is 15 amino acids long. Germline CDR1 and CDR2: GTSNPN and SVGIG (reference sequence). CDR3 region: CAWSANRVSGNTIYF. CDR3 sequence (DNA): TGTGCCTGGAGCGCCAACAGGGTCTCTGGAAACACCATATATTTT. Supplemented by reference TRBV30 and TRBJ1-3, the full variable domain reads SQTIHQWPATLVQPVGSPLSLECTVEGTSNPNLYWYRQAAGRGLQLLFYSVGIGQISSEVPQNLSASRPQDRQFILSSKKLLLSDSGFYLCAWSANRVSGNTIYFGEGSWLTVV.

In its sample, this clone is medium-sized. The chain links TRBV5-5 to TRBJ1-1; D is perhaps TRBD1 (5 bases). Trimming removed 7 bases from V and 1 base from J, with 14 bases in between. Germline V gene lookup returns CDR1 SGHKS and CDR2 YYEKEE (reference sequence). The CDR3 contains 14 residues. CDR3 protein: CASDRGSPNTEAFF. The CDR3 nucleotides are TGTGCCAGCGACAGAGGGTCCCCGAACACTGAAGCTTTCTTT.

J is TRBJ2-7 and V is TRBV19; a possible D gene is TRBD1 (5 bases). The CDR3 contains 14 residues. CDR1 is LNHDA and CDR2 is SQIVND in the germline V gene (reference sequence). V lost 6 bases to trimming and J lost 1 base, with 13 bases between them. CDR3 region: CASRIHQGSYEQYF. As DNA, the CDR3 is TGTGCCAGTAGAATTCACCAGGGTTCCTACGAGCAGTACTTC.